Listed here are 14 T cell receptor beta chains from one sample, sequenced in a study of Ad26.COV2.S vaccination and SARS-CoV-2 variants. Sequencing was performed with immunoSEQ multiplex PCR; in TCRdb, only in-frame clones are kept and a portion is missing. The sample includes 350,000 to 600,000 clones, about 88% of them seen just once. Sample treatment: some 20 received Ad26.COV2.S at low or high dose, single or two shots; about 5 received placebo; per-sample allocation not given. Sampling took place 63 days after the first vaccine or placebo injection. Sequenced here: peripheral blood, sampled in a trial of Ad26.COV2.S vaccine versus placebo. These receptors came from a person between 18 and 65 years old who received the Ad26.COV2.S COVID-19 vaccine or a placebo.

The chain links TRBV28 to TRBJ1-1; D not certain. The CDR3 extends over 13 amino acids. CDR1 is MDHEN and CDR2 is SYDVKM in the germline V gene. V shed 2 bases and J shed 7 bases, with 11 bases lying between them. CDR3 sequence (DNA): TGTGCCAGCAGTTTAGCATCCGGGATTGAAGCTTTCTTT. Amino acid sequence: CASSLASGIEAFF.

The chain employs TRBV19 and TRBJ1-1; 10 nucleotides agree with TRBD1. The CDR3 has 14 residues. CDR1 and CDR2 from the germline V gene are LNHDA and SQIVND (reference sequence). The V and J ends lost 3 bases and 12 bases, in that order; junction bases with no gene match: 10. Written as DNA, the CDR3 is TGTGCCAGTAGTATCTTCCGGGACAGGGGAGTACCTTTCTTT. The encoded protein is CASSIFRDRGVPFF.

This chain links TRBV5-1 with TRBJ1-1; no firm D call. The CDR3 has 13 amino acids. Germline V gene sequence: CDR1 SGHRS, CDR2 YFSETQ. V lost 5 bases to trimming and J lost 5 bases, with 13 bases between them. The CDR3 nucleotides are TGCGCCAGCAGTTCCTTGGGGTCAACTGAAGCTTTCTTT. Protein product: CASSSLGSTEAFF.

The chain recombines TRBV9 with TRBJ2-1; D is perhaps TRBD2 (5 bases). The CDR3 extends over 15 amino acids. Trimming stripped 3 bases from V and 3 bases from J, with 13 bases between. The germline V gene encodes CDR1 SGDLS and CDR2 YYNGEE. CDR3 residues: CASSGDGGLYNEQFF. The CDR3 DNA sequence: TGTGCCAGCAGCGGGGATGGCGGGCTCTACAATGAGCAGTTCTTC.

Concerning this clone: Other DNA sequences of this sample code for an identical CDR3. V and J are TRBV9 and TRBJ2-6; no clear D. V was clipped by 8 bases and J by 4 bases, with 10 bases between them. The CDR3 contains 13 residues. The germline V gene has CDR1 SGDLS and CDR2 YYNGEE. Here the CDR3 DNA reads TGTGCCAGTTCCGGGTCCGGGGCCAACGTCCTGACTTTC. Its translation: CASSGSGANVLTF.

This chain's CDR3 is CASSLNEQGATNEKLFF. In nucleotides, the CDR3 is TGTGCCAGCTCACTAAACGAACAGGGGGCGACTAATGAAAAACTGTTTTTT. V gene TRBV18 combines with J gene TRBJ1-4; 9 nucleotides agree with TRBD1. Germline V lookup: CDR1 KGHSH, CDR2 LQKENI. V gave up 4 bases and J gave up 2 bases; unmatched junction bases: 8. The length of the CDR3 is 17 residues.

Comment on this clone: The DNA is left out, because the CDR3 cannot be placed on it with certainty; the CDR3 is given as TCRdb lists it. V gene TRBV2 combines with J gene TRBJ1-1. Germline loops: CDR1 SNHLY, CDR2 FYNNEI. The CDR3 totals 13 residues, both ends included. The CDR3 protein is CASFWRRNTEAFF.

This clone was observed once. V and J are TRBV6-6 and TRBJ1-2, with D tentatively TRBD1 (5 bases). The CDR3 totals 13 residues. CDR1 and CDR2 from the germline V gene are MNHNY and SVGAGI (reference sequence). Trimming removed 5 bases from V and 4 bases from J, with 11 bases in between. CDR3 in amino acids: CASSGDWVYGYTF. The CDR3 coding sequence is TGTGCCAGCAGTGGGGACTGGGTCTATGGCTACACCTTC.

The chain joins TRBV4-3 to TRBJ2-3; tentative D call: TRBD2 (7 bases). Germline-derived CDR1 and CDR2 are LGHNA and YSLEER. This CDR3 contains 16 residues. V gave up 3 bases and J gave up 3 bases, with 16 bases separating them. CDR3 residues: CASSHRAGAGTDTQYF. For the CDR3, the DNA is TGCGCCAGCAGCCACCGCGCGGGGGCTGGTACAGATACGCAGTATTTT.

The chain combines TRBV18 with TRBJ1-1, with D unclear. The CDR3 has 14 amino acids. Germline CDR1 is KGHSH and CDR2 is LQKENI. V was pared by 4 bases and J by 1 base, with 10 bases between. The CDR3 sequence is CASSLKVENTEAFF. CDR3 nucleotides: TGTGCCAGCTCACTTAAGGTCGAGAACACTGAAGCTTTCTTT.

V and J are TRBV2 and TRBJ2-5; a possible D gene is TRBD2 (6 bases). The CDR3 sequence is 14 residues long. Germline assignment: CDR1 SNHLY and CDR2 FYNNEI. Between the trimmed V and J ends, which lost 5 bases and 5 bases, there was a span of 15 bases. The CDR3 DNA reads TGTGCCAGCAGTCCATACACTAGCACGGAGACCCAGTACTTC. Translation: CASSPYTSTETQYF.

CDR3 nucleotide sequence: TGTGCCAGCAGCTTAGGCGGAACAGCCCTGAAAAACATTCAGTACTTC. It yields the protein CASSLGGTALKNIQYF. The chain joins TRBV7-2 to TRBJ2-4; D is undetermined. Per the germline V gene, CDR1 is SGHTA and CDR2 is FQGNSA. The CDR3 spans 16 residues. Trimming took 1 base from V and 4 from J, leaving 14 bases between them.

V gene TRBV4-1 combines with J gene TRBJ1-4; no definite D call. Trimming cost V 4 bases and J 7 bases, with 16 bases left between them. The CDR3 has 15 amino acids. Per germline, CDR1 MGHRA and CDR2 YSYEKL. CDR3 bases: TGCGCCAGCAGCCTAACCGTGGCAGGACCTGAAAAACTGTTTTTT. It specifies CASSLTVAGPEKLFF.

This rearrangement joins TRBV5-1 to TRBJ1-5; D unclear. This CDR3 is 14 amino acids long. Germline V CDR1 and CDR2: SGHRS, YFSETQ. V shed 4 bases and J shed 0 bases, with 8 bases lying between them. The CDR3, as DNA: TGCGCCAGCAGCACGGACGGTAGCAATCAGCCCCAGCATTTT. Its protein product is CASSTDGSNQPQHF.